The T cell receptor (beta chain) described here comes from a study of blood T cell repertoires in COVID-19 (TCRdb year 2020). Concerning the study at large: Samples covering the acute and convalescent phases of COVID-19 were provided by collaborators in the United States, Italy and Spain. The repertoires were released in a freely available public database intended as a resource for research on the immune response to SARS-CoV-2. Subjects who had been exposed to COVID-19, were actively infected with it, or had recovered from it provided the deeply sampled blood TCRbeta repertoires that made up the dataset. A de-identified subject ID, COVID-19 status, age in years and sex were almost always included in the sample metadata. Samples came from the ongoing ImmuneRACE study (first 160 participants) plus 1,254 subjects from 6 global collaborators. Where available, HLA class I and class II types were obtained from metadata supplied by the sample provider rather than from assay-based typing. The prospective study material was composed of cDNA or gDNA derived from T cells, B-cell-depleted T cells, or PBMCs.

The immunoSEQ Assay, a bias-controlled multiplex PCR, was used to amplify TCRbeta CDR3 regions from genomic DNA. The paper's processing steps were these. The number of nucleated cells in each sample was estimated by amplification of reference gene primers within the assay. To quantify the absolute abundance of each unique TCRbeta CDR3 rearrangement, sequence reads were collapsed and filtered. For each sample, productive Simpson clonality was calculated as the square root of Simpson's diversity index over productive rearrangements. Not all clones reach the TCRdb copy of this immuneACCESS table, which keeps in-frame sequences only. Checked studies attribute under half of the gap to unresolved V genes and leave the rest unexplained. V and J calls and clone size follow that table, whereas D and trimming were derived from the DNA. Across this sample there are around 300,000 clones, with 89% seen only once. The top ten clones comprise less than 2% of the sample.

Participants in the prospective study were aged 18 to 89 years, lived in approximately 26 United States geographic areas, and enrolled through a virtual design. To assign participants to cohorts, the prospective study relied on clinical history that participants themselves reported in a screening survey and a study questionnaire. Recovered participants in ImmuneRACE Cohort 3 were defined by two consecutive negative NP/OP PCR tests, clearance by a healthcare professional, or resolution of symptoms. Mobile phlebotomists in the prospective study collected whole blood, serum and a nasopharyngeal or oropharyngeal swab from every participant. Prospective study participants could optionally give additional blood draws and questionnaires over an approximately two-month period. Prospective study blood samples were shipped either frozen or at room temperature before DNA extraction. A remark on this clone: Its antigen is currently not known. No base quality information exists; no much larger clone differs at one position.

Findings and caveats that apply to the study as a whole: The amount of clinical and demographic metadata varied by source and participant and was provided uncurated.

The receptor was derived from a woman aged 55-75 years who had recovered from COVID-19. Sequenced material: PBMCs or T cells enriched from blood (not recorded which).

The DNA is as follows: TGTGCCACCAGTGCCCCAGACAGGGGAGGAGGCTACACCTTC. Its amino acids are CATSAPDRGGGYTF. The chain employs TRBV24-1 and TRBJ1-2; 8 central nucleotides agree with TRBD1. CDR1 and CDR2 are drawn from the germline V gene: KGHDR, SFDVKD. Measured from the cysteine to the phenylalanine, the CDR3 is 14 residues long. CDR3 DNA only is kept here, 42 bases in frame from base 1. Relative to germline, V is missing 5 bases and J is missing 8 bases, with 9 bases of the junction outside any gene match.